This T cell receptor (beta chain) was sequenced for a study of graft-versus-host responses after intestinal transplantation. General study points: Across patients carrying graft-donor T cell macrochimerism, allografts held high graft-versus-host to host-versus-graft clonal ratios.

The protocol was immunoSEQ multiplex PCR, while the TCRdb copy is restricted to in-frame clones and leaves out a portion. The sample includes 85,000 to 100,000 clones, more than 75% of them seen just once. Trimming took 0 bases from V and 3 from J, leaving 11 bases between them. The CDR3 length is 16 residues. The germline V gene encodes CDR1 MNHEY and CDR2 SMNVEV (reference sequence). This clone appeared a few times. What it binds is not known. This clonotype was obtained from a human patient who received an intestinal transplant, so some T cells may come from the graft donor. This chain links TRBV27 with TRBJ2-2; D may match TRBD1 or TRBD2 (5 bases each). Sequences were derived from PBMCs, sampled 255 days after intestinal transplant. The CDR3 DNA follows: TGTGCCAGCAGTTTATCAGGGCAGGGAGACACCGGGGAGCTGTTTTTT. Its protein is CASSLSGQGDTGELFF.